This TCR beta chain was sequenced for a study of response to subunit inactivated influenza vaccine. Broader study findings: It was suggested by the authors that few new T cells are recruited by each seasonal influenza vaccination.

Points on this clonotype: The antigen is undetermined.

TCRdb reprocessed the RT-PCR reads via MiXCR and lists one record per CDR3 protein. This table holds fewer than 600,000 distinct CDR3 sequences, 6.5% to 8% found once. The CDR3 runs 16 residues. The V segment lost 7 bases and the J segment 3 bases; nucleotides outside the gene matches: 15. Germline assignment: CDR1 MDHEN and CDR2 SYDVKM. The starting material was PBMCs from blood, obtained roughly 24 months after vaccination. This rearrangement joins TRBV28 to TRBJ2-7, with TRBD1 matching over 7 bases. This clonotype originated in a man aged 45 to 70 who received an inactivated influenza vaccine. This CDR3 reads CASTGSAGTEIYEQYF. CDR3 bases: TGTGCCAGCACCGGTTCCGCCGGGACAGAGATCTACGAGCAGTACTTC.